This entry lists 21 T cell receptor beta chains sequenced from one sample in a study of T cells in Graves' hyperthyroidism and ophthalmopathy. The investigators amplified TCR beta CDR3 regions from RNA transcripts. An initial round of RT-PCR targeting the TCR CDR3 relied on the HTBI primer set. Each CDR3 protein gets one entry after TCRdb re-called the multiplex PCR reads with MiXCR. Of 300,000 to 400,000 distinct CDR3 sequences detected, around a sixth appear once; the ten largest clones hold about half. The sample was blood. These receptors all stem from a woman aged 45-65 years with Graves' hyperthyroidism.

This clonotype was observed a handful of times. The V call is TRBV11-3, the J call TRBJ2-5, with 7 nucleotides matching TRBD2. Trimming at V came to 4 bases and at J to 3 bases, leaving 5 bases not matched to a gene. Germline V gives CDR1 SGHNT, CDR2 YENEEA. The CDR3 loop spans 14 amino acids. The CDR3 reads CASSSTAGKETQYF. In nucleotides, the CDR3 is TGTGCCAGCAGCTCCACAGCGGGGAAAGAGACCCAGTACTTC.

The CDR3 sequence: CASSTSTGGNWETQYF. As DNA, the CDR3 is TGTGCCAGCAGTACAAGTACAGGGGGCAATTGGGAGACCCAGTACTTC. The chain couples TRBV12-3 or TRBV12-4 to TRBJ2-5; 9 nucleotides match TRBD1. This CDR3 has 16 amino acids. Trimming removed 5 bases from V and 5 bases from J; junction bases left unmatched: 12.

The rearrangement joins TRBV19 to TRBJ2-7; D assignment may be TRBD1 or TRBD2 (5 bases each). The germline CDR1 and CDR2 sequences are LNHDA and SQIVND (reference sequence). The CDR3 has 13 residues. The V and J ends lost 3 bases and 3 bases respectively, with 9 bases between them. The CDR3 DNA sequence: TGTGCCAGTAGTATGGGACCGAACTACGAGCAGTACGTC. Translating it yields CASSMGPNYEQYV.

This clonotype was found a few times. This chain uses TRBV2 with TRBJ2-3; 7 positions match TRBD2. V lost 10 bases, J lost 2 bases, and 6 bases stayed unmatched. CDR1 is SNHLY, CDR2 FYNNEI, per germline. The CDR3 has 13 amino acids. CDR3 sequence reads: CATRAGTTDTQYF. For the CDR3, the DNA is TGTGCCACCAGAGCGGGGACCACAGATACGCAGTATTTT.

This clonotype was detected ten times or more. The V gene is TRBV11-2, the J gene TRBJ2-7, with D perhaps matching TRBD1 (6 bases). Germline V CDR1 and CDR2: SGHAT, FQNNGV. Trimming shortened V by 2 bases and J by 7 bases, and 18 bases separated the two germline ends. The CDR3 runs 15 residues. The CDR3 coding sequence is TGTGCCAGCAGCTTATTCCAGGGGCAGAACGGAGAGCAGTACTTC. It translates to CASSLFQGQNGEQYF.

On this clonotype itself: One junction end does not reproduce the germline sequence, and a read error may be involved. The V call is TRBV7-9, the J call TRBJ1-1, with D maybe TRBD1 (5 bases). The CDR3 covers 12 residues. From germline, CDR1 is SEHNR and CDR2 FQNEAQ (reference sequence). DNA of the CDR3: TGTGCCAACAGCTCTCAGGGTAATGAAGCTTTCTTT. Protein product: CANSSQGNEAFF.

This clonotype turned up a few times. The rearrangement joins TRBV6-2 or TRBV6-3 to TRBJ2-1; D tentatively fits TRBD1 or TRBD2 (5 bases each). The ends were cut back, 4 bases at V and 0 bases at J, with 10 bases in the middle. There are 15 residues in the CDR3. In germline, CDR1 is MNHEY, CDR2 SVGEGT. CDR3 DNA: TGTGCCAGCAGTTTGACAGAGGGCTCCTACAATGAGCAGTTCTTC. Amino acids: CASSLTEGSYNEQFF.

This clonotype was detected only a few times. V is TRBV11-2 and J is TRBJ2-7; a possible D gene is TRBD1 (5 bases). The length of the CDR3 is 14 residues. Germline-derived CDR1 and CDR2 are SGHAT and FQNNGV. Trimming removed 0 bases from V and 2 bases from J, with 8 bases in between. The CDR3, as DNA: TGTGCCAGCAGCTTAGACAGGGCAGCCTACGAGCAGTACTTC. Amino acid sequence: CASSLDRAAYEQYF. The complete variable domain, with remaining parts taken from reference TRBV11-2 and TRBJ2-7, reads EAGVAQSPRYKIIEKRQSVAFWCNPISGHATLYWYQQILGQGPKLLIQFQNNGVVDDSQLPKDRFSAERLKGVDSTLKIQPAKLEDSAVYLCASSLDRAAYEQYFGPGTRLTVT.

The chain has TRBV5-1 and TRBJ2-7; the D gene is possibly TRBD2 (6 bases). The germline V gene encodes CDR1 SGHRS and CDR2 YFSETQ. CDR3 length: 13 amino acids. The ends were cut back, 4 bases at V and 1 base at J, with 9 bases in the middle. CDR3 in DNA: TGCGCCAGCAGCCCCCTAGCGTCCTACGAGCAGTACTTC. Protein: CASSPLASYEQYF.

The chain couples TRBV6-2 or TRBV6-3 to TRBJ2-2, with 7 bases lining up with TRBD1. The CDR3 is 14 residues long. Per germline, CDR1 MNHEY and CDR2 SVGEGT. Trimming took 5 bases from V and 6 from J; bases not matched to a gene: 6. DNA of the CDR3: TGTGCCAGCAGTGTATCGACAGGGTCCGGGGAGCTGTTTTTT. It is translated as CASSVSTGSGELFF.

CDR3: CASSTSGHSQPQHF. The CDR3 DNA reads TGTGCCAGTAGTACCTCGGGACACAGTCAGCCCCAGCATTTT. V gene TRBV19 combines with J gene TRBJ1-5; D perhaps matches TRBD1 (6 bases). This CDR3 spans 14 amino acids. Germline CDR1 LNHDA, CDR2 SQIVND (reference sequence). The germline V and J ends were trimmed by 4 bases and 6 bases, with 13 bases remaining between them.

In this sample, this clonotype turned up a few times. The rearrangement joins TRBV7-9 to TRBJ1-6; D is undetermined. This CDR3 comprises 17 residues. The V gene's germline CDR1 is SEHNR and CDR2 FQNEAQ (reference sequence). The V gene lost 7 bases and the J gene lost 0 bases, with 16 bases spanning the gap. CDR3 coding DNA: TGTGCCAGCACCAAAGACTCGAGTAGCTCCTATAATTCACCCCTCCACTTT. This encodes CASTKDSSSSYNSPLHF.

The V call is TRBV14, the J call TRBJ1-6; possibly TRBD1 for D (6 bases). V was cut by 3 bases and J by 11 bases, with 11 bases left in between. Germline loops: CDR1 SGHDN, CDR2 FVKESK. The CDR3 covers 13 residues. The CDR3 spells CASSQAAGAPLHF. The DNA for the CDR3 is TGTGCCAGCAGCCAGGCCGCAGGGGCACCCCTCCACTTT.

About this clonotype: A read error is possible here, since a much larger clone lies one base away. This chain links TRBV20-1 with TRBJ2-2, with 8 bases that match TRBD1. The germline V gene has CDR1 DFQATT and CDR2 SNEGSKA (reference sequence). The CDR3 has 12 residues. The CDR3, as DNA: TGCAGTGTCCGACAGGGGACCGGGGAGCTGGTTTTT. Residues: CSVRQGTGELVF.

This clonotype turned up a few times. The chain uses TRBV10-3 and TRBJ1-2, with 8 bases identical to TRBD1. The CDR3 loop spans 14 amino acids. Trimming removed 10 bases from V and 0 bases from J; junction bases left unmatched: 7. Germline CDR1 reads ENHRY; CDR2 reads SYGVKD. In DNA, the CDR3 is TGTGCCACCTTGAAGACAGGGGCTAACTATGGCTACACCTTC. Amino acids: CATLKTGANYGYTF.

The V and J genes are TRBV7-3 and TRBJ2-3; tentatively, D is TRBD2 (7 bases). This CDR3 contains 14 residues. Germline assignment: CDR1 SGHTA and CDR2 FQGTGA. Trimming took off 7 bases at V and 4 bases at J, with 15 bases between the two ends. This chain's CDR3 is CASMGEGGPDTQYF. The CDR3 nucleotides are TGTGCCAGCATGGGGGAGGGGGGCCCAGATACGCAGTATTTT.

This clonotype was observed many times. The CDR3 reads CVSRERSSYNEQFF. The CDR3 nucleotides are TGTGTGAGCAGGGAGCGGAGCTCCTACAATGAGCAGTTCTTC. The chain combines TRBV2 with TRBJ2-1; the D call may be TRBD1 or TRBD2 (5 bases each). Looked up from germline, CDR1 is SNHLY and CDR2 is FYNNEI. The CDR3 is 14 amino acids.

This clonotype was seen many times. CDR3 sequence: CAWTDYYGYTF. For the CDR3, the DNA is TGTGCCTGGACGGACTACTATGGCTACACCTTC. The V and J genes are TRBV30 and TRBJ1-2, with D uncertain. The CDR3 contains 11 residues. Looked up from germline, CDR1 is GTSNPN and CDR2 is SVGIG (reference sequence). V gave up 4 bases and J gave up 3 bases, with 6 bases separating them.

This clonotype occurred many times. This chain links TRBV6-1 with TRBJ2-3; maybe TRBD1 (6 bases). The CDR3 has 15 amino acids. The germline V gene encodes CDR1 MNHNS and CDR2 SASEGT. V dropped 3 bases and J dropped 2 bases, with 12 bases sitting between them. The CDR3 DNA is TGTGCCAGCAGTGAGCCTCTGGGACACACAGATACGCAGTATTTT. This encodes CASSEPLGHTDTQYF.

This clonotype was found once. The rearrangement joins TRBV6-1 to TRBJ1-5; a weak D match, TRBD1 (6 bases). The CDR3 extends over 14 amino acids. Germline V gene data show CDR1 as MNHNS and CDR2 as SASEGT. V was clipped by 8 bases and J by 2 bases, with 13 bases between them. The CDR3 nucleotides are TGTGCCAGCGGTCCAGGGGTTGGCAATCAGCCCCAGCATTTT. Its protein is CASGPGVGNQPQHF.

The rearrangement uses TRBV3-1 and TRBJ2-1, with 15 bases fitting TRBD2. The germline gives CDR1 LGHDT, CDR2 YNNKEL (reference sequence). With V trimmed by 4 bases and J by 0 bases, 13 bases remained unmatched. CDR3 size: 21 residues. DNA of the CDR3: TGTGCCAGCAGCCTCTCTGGGGACGGGACTAGCGGGGGGAGCTCCTACAATGAGCAGTTCTTC. Translation gives CASSLSGDGTSGGSSYNEQFF.